The rows below give T cell receptor beta chains drawn from one sample of a study of graft-versus-host responses after intestinal transplantation. TCRdb keeps only in-frame clones here, not all; method: immunoSEQ multiplex PCR. The repertoire holds 60,000 to 75,000 clones, roughly nine tenths seen once, with more than 1.5% in the top ten. The sequencing used ileum tissue, collected approximately 56 weeks after transplant. These TCRs come from a human patient who received an intestinal transplant, so some T cells may come from the graft donor. Both conserved end residues are part of each CDR3. A D gene is named only where the DNA matches it firmly. Where a row states a size, it is once, few, many or the class of an expanded clone; other rows omit it.

V gene	D gene	J gene	clone size	CDR3 protein	CDR3 DNA
TRBV6-4	.	TRBJ2-2	.	CASSAQGVGELFF	TGTGCCAGCAGCGCGCAAGGGGTCGGGGAGCTGTTTTTT
TRBV7-9	.	TRBJ2-3	.	CASSFSGSTDTQYF	TGTGCCAGCAGCTTTAGCGGAAGCACAGATACGCAGTATTTT
TRBV18	TRBD1	TRBJ1-2	.	CASSPSLPGQGAANYGYTF	TGTGCCAGCTCACCATCATTACCGGGACAGGGGGCGGCTAACTATGGCTACACCTTC
TRBV23-1	TRBD1	TRBJ1-5	.	CASSQDRALYNQPQHF	TGCGCCAGCAGTCAAGACAGGGCCCTGTACAATCAGCCCCAGCATTTT
TRBV6-4	.	TRBJ2-2	.	CASSDPRDTGELFF	TGTGCCAGCAGTGACCCCCGGGACACCGGGGAGCTGTTTTTT
TRBV6-1	.	TRBJ1-5	.	CASSRQDHSNQPQHF	TGTGCCAGCAGTAGACAGGACCATAGCAATCAGCCCCAGCATTTT
TRBV29-1	TRBD1	TRBJ2-7	.	CSVEDGDRYEQYF	TGCAGCGTTGAAGACGGGGACAGATACGAGCAGTACTTC
TRBV5-6	TRBD1	TRBJ2-7	.	CASSLRDSAFWQYF	TGTGCCAGCAGCTTACGGGACAGTGCATTTTGGCAGTACTTC
TRBV19	.	TRBJ1-3	few	CASSMVSGNTIYF	TGTGCCAGTAGTATGGTCTCTGGAAACACCATATATTTT
TRBV25-1	.	TRBJ2-7	.	CASNRASSYEQYF	TGTGCCAGCAACAGGGCTAGCTCCTACGAGCAGTACTTC
TRBV9	TRBD1	TRBJ2-1	.	CASSAGTAYNEQFF	TGTGCCAGCAGCGCCGGGACAGCCTACAATGAGCAGTTCTTC
TRBV19	.	TRBJ1-5	.	CASSSQQGNQPQHF	TGTGCCAGTAGTTCTCAACAGGGCAATCAGCCCCAGCATTTT
TRBV5-1	.	TRBJ2-2	.	CASSLQVGELFF	TGCGCCAGCAGCTTACAAGTCGGGGAGCTGTTTTTT
TRBV7-2	TRBD2	TRBJ2-3	few	CASSRTSGTTDTQYF	TGTGCCAGCAGCCGGACTAGCGGGACCACAGATACGCAGTATTTT
TRBV4-1	.	TRBJ1-5	.	CASSQDQGNQPQHF	TGCGCCAGCAGCCAAGATCAGGGAAATCAGCCCCAGCATTTT